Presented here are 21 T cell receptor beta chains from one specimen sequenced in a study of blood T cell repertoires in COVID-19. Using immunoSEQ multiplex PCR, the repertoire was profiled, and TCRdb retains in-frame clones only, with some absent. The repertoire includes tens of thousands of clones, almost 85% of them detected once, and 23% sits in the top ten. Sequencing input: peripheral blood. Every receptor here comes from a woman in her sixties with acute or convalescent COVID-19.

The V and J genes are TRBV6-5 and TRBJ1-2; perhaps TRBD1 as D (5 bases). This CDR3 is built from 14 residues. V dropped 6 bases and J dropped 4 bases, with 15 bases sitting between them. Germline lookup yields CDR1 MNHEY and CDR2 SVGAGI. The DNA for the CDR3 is TGTGCCAGCAGCCTCGGGGGTTCTCGCTATGGCTACACCTTC. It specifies CASSLGGSRYGYTF.

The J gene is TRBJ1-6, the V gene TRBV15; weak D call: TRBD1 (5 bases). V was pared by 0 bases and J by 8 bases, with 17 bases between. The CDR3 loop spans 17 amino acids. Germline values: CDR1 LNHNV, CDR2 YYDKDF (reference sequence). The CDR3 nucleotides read TGTGCCACCAGCAGAGATTTAGGGGCAGATCTATATTCACCCCTCCACTTT. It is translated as CATSRDLGADLYSPLHF.

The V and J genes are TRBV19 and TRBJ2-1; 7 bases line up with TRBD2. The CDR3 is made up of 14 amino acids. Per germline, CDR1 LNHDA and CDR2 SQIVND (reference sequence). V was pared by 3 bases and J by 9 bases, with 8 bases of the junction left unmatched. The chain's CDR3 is CASSIGGGGGEQFF. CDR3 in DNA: TGTGCCAGTAGTATTGGTGGGGGGGGAGGTGAGCAGTTCTTC.

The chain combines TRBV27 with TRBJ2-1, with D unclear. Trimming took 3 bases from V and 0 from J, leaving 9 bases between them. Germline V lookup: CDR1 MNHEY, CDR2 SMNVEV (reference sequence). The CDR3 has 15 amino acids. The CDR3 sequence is CASSFGVSSYNEQFF. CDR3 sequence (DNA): TGTGCCAGCAGTTTCGGAGTTAGCTCCTACAATGAGCAGTTCTTC.

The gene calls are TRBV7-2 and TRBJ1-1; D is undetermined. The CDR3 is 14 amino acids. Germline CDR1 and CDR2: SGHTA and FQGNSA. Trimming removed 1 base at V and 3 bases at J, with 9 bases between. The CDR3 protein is CASSLEPTDTEAFF. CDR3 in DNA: TGTGCCAGCAGCTTAGAGCCCACGGACACTGAAGCTTTCTTT.

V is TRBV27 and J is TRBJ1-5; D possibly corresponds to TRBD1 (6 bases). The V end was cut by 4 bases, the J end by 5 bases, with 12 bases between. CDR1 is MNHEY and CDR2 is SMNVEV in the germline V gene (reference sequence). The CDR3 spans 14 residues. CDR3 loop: CASSSDSYYQPQHF. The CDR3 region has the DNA TGTGCCAGCAGTTCGGACAGCTATTATCAGCCCCAGCATTTT.

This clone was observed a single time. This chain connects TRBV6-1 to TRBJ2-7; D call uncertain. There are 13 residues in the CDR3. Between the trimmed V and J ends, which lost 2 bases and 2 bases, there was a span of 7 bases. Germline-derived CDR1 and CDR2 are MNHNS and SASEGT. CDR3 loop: CASSERQTYEQYF. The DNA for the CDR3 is TGTGCCAGCAGTGAACGCCAGACCTACGAGCAGTACTTC.

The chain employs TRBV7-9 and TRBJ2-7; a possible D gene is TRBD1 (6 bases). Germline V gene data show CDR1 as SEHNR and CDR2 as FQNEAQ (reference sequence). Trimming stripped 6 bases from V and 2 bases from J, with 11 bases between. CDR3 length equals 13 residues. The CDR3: CASRKGQAYEQYF. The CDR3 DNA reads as TGTGCCAGCAGAAAGGGACAAGCCTACGAGCAGTACTTC.

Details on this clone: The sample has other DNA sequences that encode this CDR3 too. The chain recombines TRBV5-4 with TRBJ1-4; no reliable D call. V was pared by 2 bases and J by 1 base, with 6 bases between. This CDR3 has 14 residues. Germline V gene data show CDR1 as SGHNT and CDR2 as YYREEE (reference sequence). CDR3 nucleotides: TGTGCCAGCAGCTTAGCGGGAACTAATGAAAAACTGTTTTTT. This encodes CASSLAGTNEKLFF.

The CDR3 bases are TGTGCCACCAGTGATTTGACTAGCGGGGGTGATGAGCAGTTCTTC. Its protein product is CATSDLTSGGDEQFF. The J gene is TRBJ2-1, the V gene TRBV24-1; TRBD2 matches at 11 bases. The CDR3 consists of 15 residues. V trimming: 0 bases; J trimming: 8 bases; junction bases outside the gene matches: 2. CDR1 KGHDR and CDR2 SFDVKD come from the germline V gene.

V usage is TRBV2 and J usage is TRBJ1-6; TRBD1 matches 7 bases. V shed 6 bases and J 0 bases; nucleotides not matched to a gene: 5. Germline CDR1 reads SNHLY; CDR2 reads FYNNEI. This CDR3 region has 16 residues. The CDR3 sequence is CASRRDRSSYNSPLHF. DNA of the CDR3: TGTGCCAGCAGACGGGACAGAAGCTCCTATAATTCACCCCTCCACTTT.

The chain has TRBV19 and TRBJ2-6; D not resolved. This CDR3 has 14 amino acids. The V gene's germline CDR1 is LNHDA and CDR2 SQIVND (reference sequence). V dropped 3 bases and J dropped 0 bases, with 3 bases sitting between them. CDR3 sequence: CASSIGSGANVLTF. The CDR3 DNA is TGTGCCAGTAGTATCGGCTCTGGGGCCAACGTCCTGACTTTC.

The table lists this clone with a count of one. The CDR3 DNA is TGTGCCAGCAGTTTCGTAACAGATGAGCAGTTCTTC. As protein: CASSFVTDEQFF. The J gene is TRBJ2-1, the V gene TRBV12-3 or TRBV12-4; D is uncertain. This CDR3 has 12 residues. Trimming left V 3 bases short and J 8 bases short, with 8 bases between.

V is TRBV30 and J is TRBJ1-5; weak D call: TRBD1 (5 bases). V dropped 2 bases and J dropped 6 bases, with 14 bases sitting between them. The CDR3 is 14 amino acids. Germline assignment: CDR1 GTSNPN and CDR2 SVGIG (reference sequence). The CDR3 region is CAWSRTLQGQPQHF. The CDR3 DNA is TGTGCCTGGAGTCGGACCCTGCAGGGTCAGCCCCAGCATTTT.

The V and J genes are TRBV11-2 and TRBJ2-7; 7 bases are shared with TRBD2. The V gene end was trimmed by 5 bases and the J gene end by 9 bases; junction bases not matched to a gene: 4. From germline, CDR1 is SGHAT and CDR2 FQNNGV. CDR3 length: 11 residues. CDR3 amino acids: CASSRTGGQYF. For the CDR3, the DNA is TGTGCCAGCAGCAGGACGGGGGGGCAGTACTTC.

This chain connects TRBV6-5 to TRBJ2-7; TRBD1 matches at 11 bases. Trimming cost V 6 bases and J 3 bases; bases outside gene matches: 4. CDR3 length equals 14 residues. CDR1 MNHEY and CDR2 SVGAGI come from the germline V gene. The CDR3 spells CASSRDRGGYEQYF. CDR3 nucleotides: TGTGCCAGCAGCCGGGACAGGGGGGGCTACGAGCAGTACTTC.

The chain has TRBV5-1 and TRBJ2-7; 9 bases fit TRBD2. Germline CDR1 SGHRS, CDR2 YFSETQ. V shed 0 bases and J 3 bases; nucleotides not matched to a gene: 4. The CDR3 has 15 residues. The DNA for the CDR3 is TGCGCCAGCAGCTTGGCCCTAGCGGGGAGCTACGAGCAGTACTTC. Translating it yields CASSLALAGSYEQYF.

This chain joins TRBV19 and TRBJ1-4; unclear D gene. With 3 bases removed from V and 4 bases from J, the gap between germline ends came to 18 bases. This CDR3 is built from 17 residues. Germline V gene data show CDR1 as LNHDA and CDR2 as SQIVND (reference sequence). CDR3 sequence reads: CASSIDGRERVNEKLFF. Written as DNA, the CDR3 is TGTGCCAGTAGTATCGATGGACGGGAACGGGTTAATGAAAAACTGTTTTTT.

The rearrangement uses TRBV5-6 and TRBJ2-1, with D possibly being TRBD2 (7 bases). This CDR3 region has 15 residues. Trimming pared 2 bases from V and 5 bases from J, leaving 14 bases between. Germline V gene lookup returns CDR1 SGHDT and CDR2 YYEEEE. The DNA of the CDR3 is TGTGCCAGCAGCTTAAGGGGGGGAGGAGACAATGAGCAGTTCTTC. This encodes CASSLRGGGDNEQFF.

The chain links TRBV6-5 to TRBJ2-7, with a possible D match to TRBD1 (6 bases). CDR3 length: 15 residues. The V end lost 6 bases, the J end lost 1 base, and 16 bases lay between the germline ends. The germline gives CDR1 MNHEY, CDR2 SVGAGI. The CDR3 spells CASRGRAGDSYEQYF. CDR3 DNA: TGTGCCAGCAGGGGAAGGGCAGGGGATTCCTACGAGCAGTACTTC.

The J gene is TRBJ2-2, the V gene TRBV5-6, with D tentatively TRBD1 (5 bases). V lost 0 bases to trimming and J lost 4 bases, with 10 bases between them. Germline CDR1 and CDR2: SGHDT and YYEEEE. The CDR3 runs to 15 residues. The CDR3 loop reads CASSLVAGSTGELFF. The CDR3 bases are TGTGCCAGCAGCTTGGTGGCAGGGTCCACCGGGGAGCTGTTTTTT.